The source of this T cell receptor (beta chain) is a study of T cell responses to AZD1222 COVID-19 vaccine. Points from the study as a whole: In a largely white British group with more females than males, clonal diversity was possibly underestimated.

The V and J ends lost 4 bases and 4 bases respectively, with 20 bases between them. The CDR3 has 16 amino acids. Germline V gives CDR1 SGHRS, CDR2 YFSETQ. Profiling relied on immunoSEQ multiplex PCR, and the TCRdb table lists in-frame clones only, not all of them. The repertoire includes some 160,000 clones, around 88% of them detected once, and approximately 1% sits in the top ten. As for this clone: The antigen remains undetermined.

V usage is TRBV5-1 and J usage is TRBJ1-2, with D possibly matching TRBD1 (6 bases). Sequenced here: peripheral blood, sampled 28 days after the second AZD1222 dose. This TCR derives from an adult who received the AZD1222 COVID-19 vaccine. The CDR3 here is CASSPIRDTDPYGYTF. DNA for the CDR3: TGCGCCAGCAGCCCGATCCGGGACACCGACCCCTATGGCTACACCTTC.